The entry below gives a single TCR beta chain sequence along with its context. Its antigen remains unknown. Trimming took 3 bases from V and 5 from J; bases not matched to a gene: 13. Germline CDR1 is DFQATT and CDR2 is SNEGSKA (reference sequence). The CDR3 covers 15 residues. The sample is drawn from a study of T cell repertoires in cytomegalovirus infection. Overall study results and limits: HLA-C-restricted, CMV-specific TCR beta clonotypes were dominant ex vivo.

TCRdb itself ran the reads through MiXCR, one entry per CDR3 protein. This sample yields some 270,000 distinct CDR3 sequences, of which around 20% are seen a single time; roughly 20% belongs to the top ten. The sequence was collected from a human donor in good health (CMV status not recorded). Some clones in this sample may be carry-over from other donors' samples. The sequencing used cultured PBMCs, collected from culture after CMV antigen stimulation. The gene calls are TRBV20-1 and TRBJ2-7; TRBD1 matches at 7 bases. CDR3 coding DNA: TGCAGTGCTAGGTTGGGCGACAGGGTTCCCCACGAGCAGTACTTC. Amino acid sequence: CSARLGDRVPHEQYF.